One sample yielded the 16 T cell receptor beta chains listed below, sequenced in a study of T cell responses to AZD1222 COVID-19 vaccine. This table comes from immunoSEQ multiplex PCR, and its TCRdb copy is limited to in-frame clones, with some not included. The sample shows 54,000 or so clones, around nine tenths of them seen only once. The sample was peripheral blood, taken on day 0 of AZD1222 vaccination. All receptors come from an adult in good health.

J is TRBJ2-5 and V is TRBV7-3, with D possibly TRBD1 on 7 matching bases. Germline assignment: CDR1 SGHTA and CDR2 FQGTGA. The CDR3 extends over 17 amino acids. Trimming stripped 0 bases from V and 5 bases from J, with 19 bases between. Written as DNA, the CDR3 is TGTGCCAGCAGCTTAACAGGAGGGGGCGCGTTACTTGAGACCCAGTACTTC. Translating gives CASSLTGGGALLETQYF.

The CDR3: CASSERGNQPQHF. The CDR3, as DNA: TGTGCCAGCAGTGAAAGGGGAAATCAGCCCCAGCATTTT. The chain links TRBV6-1 to TRBJ1-5; weak D call: TRBD1 (5 bases). The CDR3 is made up of 13 amino acids. The germline CDR1 and CDR2 sequences are MNHNS and SASEGT. V lost 2 bases, J lost 4 bases, and 6 bases lay in between.

The V call is TRBV2, the J call TRBJ1-4, with 7 positions matching TRBD1. There are 16 residues in the CDR3. Germline CDR1 reads SNHLY; CDR2 reads FYNNEI. V shed 4 bases and J 1 base; nucleotides not matched to a gene: 6. The DNA of the CDR3 is TGTGCCAGCAGTGTTCAGGCAGGGGGAACTAATGAAAAACTGTTTTTT. As protein: CASSVQAGGTNEKLFF.

This clone was observed a single time. The chain combines TRBV29-1 with TRBJ2-3; 12 nucleotides match TRBD2. V was clipped by 8 bases and J by 4 bases; unmatched bases: 7. The CDR3 contains 14 residues. Germline V gene sequence: CDR1 SQVTM, CDR2 ANQGSEA. CDR3 sequence: CSSPGLAGPDTQYF. CDR3 bases: TGCAGCTCCCCGGGACTAGCGGGTCCAGATACGCAGTATTTT.

This chain links TRBV30 with TRBJ1-3; no definite D call. The V end lost 2 bases, the J end lost 0 bases, and 11 bases lay between the germline ends. The germline CDR1 and CDR2 sequences are GTSNPN and SVGIG (reference sequence). This CDR3 is 15 amino acids long. The CDR3 region has the DNA TGTGCCTGGAGTACCGGACCCAACTCTGGAAACACCATATATTTT. As protein: CAWSTGPNSGNTIYF.

This clone has only one observation. This sequence joins TRBV7-2 and TRBJ1-5; D remains ambiguous. Looked up from germline, CDR1 is SGHTA and CDR2 is FQGNSA. The CDR3 is made up of 13 amino acids. V shed 2 bases and J shed 7 bases, with 9 bases lying between them. CDR3 residues: CASSLNTNQPQHF. The CDR3 DNA sequence: TGTGCCAGCAGCTTAAACACAAACCAGCCCCAGCATTTT.

The chain links TRBV3-1 (or the pseudogene TRBV3-2) to TRBJ2-1; the D is unclear. Trimming removed 5 bases from V and 8 bases from J, with 13 bases in between. This CDR3 has 13 residues. Looked up from germline, CDR1 is LGHDT and CDR2 is YNNKEL (reference sequence). The CDR3 coding sequence is TGTGCCAGCAGCTATGGAGTGACGGATGAGCAGTTCTTC. Translated, it gives CASSYGVTDEQFF.

The CDR3 is CASNSAWLDGEQFF. CDR3 bases: TGTGCCAGCAACAGCGCCTGGCTAGACGGTGAGCAGTTCTTC. The chain joins TRBV7-8 to TRBJ2-1, with D hard to call. Looked up from germline, CDR1 is SGHVS and CDR2 is FQNEAQ. Trimming stripped 7 bases from V and 9 bases from J, with 19 bases between. This CDR3 is built from 14 residues.

The V gene is TRBV25-1, the J gene TRBJ1-4, with 7 bases that match TRBD1. With 5 bases clipped from V and 0 bases from J, the junction kept 12 bases outside the gene matches. Looked up from germline, CDR1 is MGHDK and CDR2 is SYGVNS. The CDR3 contains 18 residues. DNA of the CDR3: TGTGCCAGCAGTCCCCCTCCGGGACAGCCTGCAACTAATGAAAAACTGTTTTTT. It translates to CASSPPPGQPATNEKLFF.

The V call is TRBV2, the J call TRBJ2-2; D is perhaps TRBD1 (7 bases). Trimming took off 4 bases at V and 5 bases at J, with 14 bases between the two ends. This CDR3 has 15 residues. CDR1 is SNHLY, CDR2 FYNNEI, per germline. The CDR3 spells CASSVSQGRTGELFF. CDR3 coding DNA: TGTGCCAGCAGTGTGTCACAGGGGAGGACCGGGGAGCTGTTTTTT.

The chain employs TRBV7-9 and TRBJ2-1; 11 nucleotides align to TRBD2. Looked up from germline, CDR1 is SEHNR and CDR2 is FQNEAQ (reference sequence). With V trimmed by 6 bases and J by 2 bases, 3 bases remained unmatched. There are 15 residues in the CDR3. In DNA form, the CDR3 reads TGTGCCAGCAGTCAGGGACTAGCGGCCTACAATGAGCAGTTCTTC. This encodes CASSQGLAAYNEQFF.

The chain joins TRBV3-1 (or the pseudogene TRBV3-2) to TRBJ1-1; possibly TRBD1 for D (6 bases). CDR3 size: 12 residues. The germline gives CDR1 LGHDT, CDR2 YNNKEL (reference sequence). The ends were cut back, 4 bases at V and 6 bases at J, with 9 bases in the middle. The CDR3 reads CASSRGQAEAFF. The CDR3 DNA follows: TGTGCCAGCAGCCGGGGGCAGGCTGAAGCTTTCTTT.

The chain links TRBV3-1 (or the pseudogene TRBV3-2) to TRBJ2-1; D not resolved. CDR1 is LGHDT and CDR2 is YNNKEL in the germline V gene (reference sequence). This CDR3 comprises 12 residues. V dropped 1 base and J dropped 12 bases, with 10 bases sitting between them. The CDR3 region is CASSQGSTGQFF. The CDR3 nucleotides are TGTGCCAGCAGCCAAGGATCCACTGGGCAGTTCTTC.

This clone was counted between two and nine times. V usage is TRBV6-5 and J usage is TRBJ1-2, with 9 nucleotides matching TRBD1. The germline gives CDR1 MNHEY, CDR2 SVGAGI. The CDR3 loop spans 14 amino acids. J gave up 4 bases and V 5 bases, and 5 bases lay outside the gene matches. The CDR3 sequence is CASSRQGGPYGYTF. The CDR3 nucleotides read TGTGCCAGCAGTAGACAGGGGGGTCCCTATGGCTACACCTTC.

This chain uses TRBV4-3 with TRBJ2-7; 7 positions match TRBD1. The CDR3 consists of 15 residues. V shed 3 bases and J 3 bases; nucleotides not matched to a gene: 8. CDR1 is LGHNA, CDR2 YSLEER, per germline. The CDR3 DNA reads TGCGCCAGCAGCCAGACAGGGATGGGGTTCTACGAGCAGTACTTC. This translates into CASSQTGMGFYEQYF.

The chain is built from TRBV5-1 and TRBJ1-3, with 7 bases fitting TRBD1. The CDR3 extends over 16 amino acids. The V segment lost 4 bases and the J segment 4 bases; nucleotides outside the gene matches: 11. Per germline, CDR1 SGHRS and CDR2 YFSETQ. CDR3 residues: CASSLAITGDGNTIYF. The CDR3, as DNA: TGCGCCAGCAGCCTGGCAATCACAGGGGACGGAAACACCATATATTTT.